The rows below give T cell receptor beta chains drawn from one sample of a study of long-term antiretroviral therapy in people with HIV. Assay: immunoSEQ multiplex PCR; the TCRdb copy retains only in-frame clones and omits some. The top ten clones hold more than 6.5% of a sample with under 30,000 clones, about nine tenths of them seen once. The sample in question was unsorted PBMCs, obtained approximately 5 years before starting antiretroviral therapy. The receptors shown here come from a middle-aged man with HIV. Both conserved end residues are part of each CDR3. The D gene is left open where the match is weak. A clone size is listed for some rows: how often the clone was seen (once, few, many), or a class if it is expanded.

D gene	V gene	clone size	J gene	CDR3 DNA	CDR3 protein
TRBD1	TRBV7-9	few	TRBJ2-7	TGTGCCAGCAGCTTAACCGGGACAGGGGACTACGAGCAGTACTTC	CASSLTGTGDYEQYF
NA	TRBV28	NA	TRBJ2-7	TGTGCCAGCACCAGTTTCCGACCGGGACAGCAGTACTTC	CASTSFRPGQQYF
NA	TRBV11-2	NA	TRBJ2-5	TGTGCCAGCAGCTTAGATTACCAAGAGACCCAGTACTTC	CASSLDYQETQYF
TRBD2	TRBV5-1	NA	TRBJ2-7	TGCGCCAGCAGCTTGGACCTAGCGGTCTCCTACGAGCAGTACTTC	CASSLDLAVSYEQYF
NA	TRBV29-1	NA	TRBJ2-3	TGCAGCGTTGCCCCAGACACAGATACGCAGTATTTT	CSVAPDTDTQYF
NA	TRBV6-5	NA	TRBJ2-5	TGTGCCAGCAGTTACGACGGGATGGCGTTCCAAGAGACCCAGTACTTC	CASSYDGMAFQETQYF
NA	TRBV11-2	NA	TRBJ2-3	TGTGCCAGCAGCCCCTTAACTAGCACAGATACGCAGTATTTT	CASSPLTSTDTQYF
NA	TRBV5-5	once	TRBJ1-1	TGTGCCAGCAGCTTTTCGTCCCCTACTGAAGCTTTCTTT	CASSFSSPTEAFF
NA	TRBV4-2	NA	TRBJ2-7	TGTGCCAGCAGCCGGCGACAGGAAAGCTCCTACGAGCAGTACTTC	CASSRRQESSYEQYF
NA	TRBV29-1	NA	TRBJ2-7	TGCAGCGTTGAAGTTCCGGGTTACGAGCAGTACTTC	CSVEVPGYEQYF
TRBD2	TRBV5-4	once	TRBJ2-1	TGTGCCAGCAGAAATCCGGGACTAGCGGGGGACAATGAGCAGTTCTTC	CASRNPGLAGDNEQFF
NA	TRBV4-2	NA	TRBJ1-1	TGTGCCAGCAGCCAAGTATCCGGAGTGAACACTGAAGCTTTCTTT	CASSQVSGVNTEAFF
NA	TRBV19	NA	TRBJ1-2	TGTGCCAGTAGTATTGTCTTCGGCAGAGCAAACTATGGCTACACCTTC	CASSIVFGRANYGYTF
TRBD2	TRBV18	NA	TRBJ2-7	TGTGCCAGCTCACCATTGCGGGAGTTAGCTTACGAGCAGTACTTC	CASSPLRELAYEQYF
NA	TRBV5-1	NA	TRBJ2-5	TGCGCCAGCAGCTTGGTGGCGGAAGAGACCCAGTACTTC	CASSLVAEETQYF
TRBD1	TRBV18	NA	TRBJ2-1	TGTGCCAGCTCACCACCGTCGACAGGGTTCTCCAATGAGCAGTTCTTC	CASSPPSTGFSNEQFF
TRBD1	TRBV28	NA	TRBJ1-2	TGTGCCAGCCAAGACAGGGGTAGTGGCTACACCTTC	CASQDRGSGYTF
TRBD1	TRBV27	NA	TRBJ2-1	TGTGCCAGCTCGACCGGGACAGGGCACTACAATGAGCAGTTCTTC	CASSTGTGHYNEQFF
NA	TRBV5-1	NA	TRBJ1-1	TGCGCCAGCAGCTTCTCGGGCAGAAACACTGAAGCTTTCTTT	CASSFSGRNTEAFF
TRBD2	TRBV5-1	NA	TRBJ2-3	TGCGCCAGCAGCTTGGGCGTAGCGGGTTCAGATACGCAGTATTTT	CASSLGVAGSDTQYF
TRBD1	TRBV29-1	NA	TRBJ2-1	TGCAGCGTTGCAAGGACAGGGGGCTCAGGGTATGAGCAGTTCTTC	CSVARTGGSGYEQFF
TRBD2	TRBV27	NA	TRBJ2-5	TGTGCCAGCAGTCAACTAGCGGGGGGCCCGAAGACCCAGTACTTC	CASSQLAGGPKTQYF
TRBD2	TRBV19	NA	TRBJ2-3	TGTGCCAGTAGTACCAGCGGGGAGGATACGCAGTATTTT	CASSTSGEDTQYF
NA	TRBV25-1	NA	TRBJ2-3	TGTGCCAGCAGTGAATACGACGTTTTAGACCGGTCAAATACGCAGTATTTT	CASSEYDVLDRSNTQYF
NA	TRBV18	NA	TRBJ1-3	TGTGCCAGCTCACCACCGAGCCTAAGAGGGAACACCATATATTTT	CASSPPSLRGNTIYF
TRBD2	TRBV25-1	NA	TRBJ2-3	TGTGCCAGCAGTGTAGCGGGGAAGGCAGATACGCAGTATTTT	CASSVAGKADTQYF
NA	TRBV7-3	NA	TRBJ2-3	TGTGCCAGCAGCTTACGTTTTGCGGATACGCAGTATTTT	CASSLRFADTQYF
NA	TRBV6-6	NA	TRBJ2-7	TGTGCCAGCAATCAACAGGGTTCCGAGCAGTACTTC	CASNQQGSEQYF